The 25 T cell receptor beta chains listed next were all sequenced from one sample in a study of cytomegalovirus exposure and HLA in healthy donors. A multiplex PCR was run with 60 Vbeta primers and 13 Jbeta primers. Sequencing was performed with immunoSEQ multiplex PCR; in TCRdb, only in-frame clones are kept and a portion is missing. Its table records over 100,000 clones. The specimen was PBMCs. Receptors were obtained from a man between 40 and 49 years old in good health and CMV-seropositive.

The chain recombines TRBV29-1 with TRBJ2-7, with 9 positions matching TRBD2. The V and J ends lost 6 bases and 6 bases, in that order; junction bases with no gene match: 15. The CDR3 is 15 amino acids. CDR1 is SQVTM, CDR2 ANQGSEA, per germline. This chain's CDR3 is CSVRLAGGPSLEQYF. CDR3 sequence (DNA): TGCAGCGTGCGCTTGGCGGGAGGGCCCTCCCTCGAGCAGTACTTC.

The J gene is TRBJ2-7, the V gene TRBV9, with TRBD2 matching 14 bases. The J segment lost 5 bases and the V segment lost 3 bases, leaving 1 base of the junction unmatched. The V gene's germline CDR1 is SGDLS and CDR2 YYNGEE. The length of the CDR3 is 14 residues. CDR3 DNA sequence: TGTGCCAGCAGCGGGGGACTAGCGGGAGACGAGCAGTACTTC. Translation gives CASSGGLAGDEQYF.

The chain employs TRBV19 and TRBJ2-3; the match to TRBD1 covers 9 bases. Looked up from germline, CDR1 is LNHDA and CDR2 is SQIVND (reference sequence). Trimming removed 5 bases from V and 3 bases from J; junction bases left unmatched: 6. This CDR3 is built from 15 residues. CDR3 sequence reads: CASSGGTGTTDTQYF. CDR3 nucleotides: TGTGCCAGTAGTGGGGGGACAGGGACAACAGATACGCAGTATTTT.

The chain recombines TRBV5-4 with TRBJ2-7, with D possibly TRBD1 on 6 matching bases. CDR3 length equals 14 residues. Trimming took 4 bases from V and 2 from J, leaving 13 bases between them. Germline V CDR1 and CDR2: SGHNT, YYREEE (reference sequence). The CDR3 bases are TGTGCCAGCAGCCCACAGGGCCCGACCTACGAGCAGTACTTC. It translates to CASSPQGPTYEQYF.

In DNA form, the CDR3 reads TGTGCCAGCAGTAGCCAGGGTGGAGAGACCCAGTACTTC. Protein: CASSSQGGETQYF. The chain links TRBV5-6 to TRBJ2-5, with D possibly matching TRBD1 (5 bases). V was pared by 5 bases and J by 4 bases, with 12 bases between. Per the germline V gene, CDR1 is SGHDT and CDR2 is YYEEEE. The CDR3 sequence is 13 residues long.

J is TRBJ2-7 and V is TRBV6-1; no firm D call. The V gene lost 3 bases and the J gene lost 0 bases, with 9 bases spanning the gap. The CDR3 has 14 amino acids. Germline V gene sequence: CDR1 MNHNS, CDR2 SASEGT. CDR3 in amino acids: CASSDLQSSYEQYF. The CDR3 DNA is TGTGCCAGCAGTGATTTACAGAGCTCCTACGAGCAGTACTTC.

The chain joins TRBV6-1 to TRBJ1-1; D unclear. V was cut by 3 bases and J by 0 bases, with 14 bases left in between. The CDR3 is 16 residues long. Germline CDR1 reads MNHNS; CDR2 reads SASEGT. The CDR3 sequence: CASSDPHSPMNTEAFF. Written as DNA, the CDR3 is TGTGCCAGCAGTGATCCCCACAGCCCCATGAACACTGAAGCTTTCTTT.

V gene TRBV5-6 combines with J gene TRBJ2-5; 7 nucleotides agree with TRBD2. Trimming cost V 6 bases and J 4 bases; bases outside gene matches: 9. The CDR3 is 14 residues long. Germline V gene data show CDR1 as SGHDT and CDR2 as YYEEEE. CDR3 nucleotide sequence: TGTGCCAGCAACCCTGAACCGGGGGGAGAGACCCAGTACTTC. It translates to CASNPEPGGETQYF.

Here the CDR3 DNA reads TGTGCCAGCAGTGAAGCACTCGAAGGTCTTCAGGCCTATGGCTACACCTTC. It is translated as CASSEALEGLQAYGYTF. The rearrangement links TRBV2 to TRBJ1-2; D unclear. Looked up from germline, CDR1 is SNHLY and CDR2 is FYNNEI. V was cut by 0 bases and J by 4 bases, with 18 bases left in between. There are 17 residues in the CDR3.

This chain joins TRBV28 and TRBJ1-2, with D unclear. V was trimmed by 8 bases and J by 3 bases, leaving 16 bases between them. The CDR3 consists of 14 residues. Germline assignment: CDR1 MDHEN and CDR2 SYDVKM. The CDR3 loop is CASEPRGSDYGYTF. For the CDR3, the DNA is TGTGCCAGCGAACCTCGGGGATCGGACTATGGCTACACCTTC.

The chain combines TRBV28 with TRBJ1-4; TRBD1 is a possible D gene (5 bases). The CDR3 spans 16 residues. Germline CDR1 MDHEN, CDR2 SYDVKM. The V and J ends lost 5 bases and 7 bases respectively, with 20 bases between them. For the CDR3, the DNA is TGTGCCAGCAGTCCAAACAGGCCTGGGGGGGGTGAAAAACTGTTTTTT. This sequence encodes CASSPNRPGGGEKLFF.

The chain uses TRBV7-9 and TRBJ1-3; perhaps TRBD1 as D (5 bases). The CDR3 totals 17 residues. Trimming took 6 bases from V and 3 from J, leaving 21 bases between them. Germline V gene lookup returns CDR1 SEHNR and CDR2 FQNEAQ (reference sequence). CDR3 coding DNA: TGTGCCAGCAGTTCTACAAGGACAAGGGAATATGGAAACACCATATATTTT. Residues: CASSSTRTREYGNTIYF.

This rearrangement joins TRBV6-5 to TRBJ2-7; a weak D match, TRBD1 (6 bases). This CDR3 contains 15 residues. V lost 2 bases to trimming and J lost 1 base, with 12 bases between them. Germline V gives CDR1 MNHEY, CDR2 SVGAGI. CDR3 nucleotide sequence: TGTGCCAGCAGTTACGACAGGCTGGGGTCCTACGAGCAGTACTTC. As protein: CASSYDRLGSYEQYF.

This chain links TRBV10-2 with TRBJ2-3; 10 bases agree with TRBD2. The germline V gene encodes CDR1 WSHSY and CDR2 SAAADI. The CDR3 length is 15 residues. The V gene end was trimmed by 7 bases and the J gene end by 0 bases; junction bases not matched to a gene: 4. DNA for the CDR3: TGCGCCAGCACCACTAGCGGGGTCAGCACAGATACGCAGTATTTT. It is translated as CASTTSGVSTDTQYF.

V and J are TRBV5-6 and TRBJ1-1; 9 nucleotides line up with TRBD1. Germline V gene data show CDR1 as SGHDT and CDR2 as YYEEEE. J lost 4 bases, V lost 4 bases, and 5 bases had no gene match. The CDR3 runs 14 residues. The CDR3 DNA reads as TGTGCCAGCAGCCCGACAGGGGGTATCACTGAAGCTTTCTTT. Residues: CASSPTGGITEAFF.

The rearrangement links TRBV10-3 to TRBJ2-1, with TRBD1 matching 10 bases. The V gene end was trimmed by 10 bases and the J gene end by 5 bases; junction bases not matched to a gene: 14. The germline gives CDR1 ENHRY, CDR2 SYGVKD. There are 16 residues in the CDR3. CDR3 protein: CATSGGGTGVNNEQFF. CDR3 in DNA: TGTGCCACTAGCGGAGGAGGGACAGGGGTCAACAATGAGCAGTTCTTC.

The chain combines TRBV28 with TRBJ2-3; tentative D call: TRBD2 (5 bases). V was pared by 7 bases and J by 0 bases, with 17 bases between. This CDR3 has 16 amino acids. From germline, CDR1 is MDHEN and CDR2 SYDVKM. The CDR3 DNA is TGTGCCAGCACGCATAGAATCGGGGAGAGCACAGATACGCAGTATTTT. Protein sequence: CASTHRIGESTDTQYF.

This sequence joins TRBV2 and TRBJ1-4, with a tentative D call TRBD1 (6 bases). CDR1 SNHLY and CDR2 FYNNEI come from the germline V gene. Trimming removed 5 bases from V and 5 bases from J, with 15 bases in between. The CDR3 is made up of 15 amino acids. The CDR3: CASSSPTGRNEKLFF. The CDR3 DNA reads TGTGCCAGCAGTAGCCCGACAGGCAGAAATGAAAAACTGTTTTTT.

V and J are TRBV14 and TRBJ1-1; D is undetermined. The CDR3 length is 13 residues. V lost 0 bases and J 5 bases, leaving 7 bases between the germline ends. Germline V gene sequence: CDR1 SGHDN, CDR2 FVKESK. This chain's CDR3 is CASSQDLRTEAFF. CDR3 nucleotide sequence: TGTGCCAGCAGCCAAGATCTGAGGACTGAAGCTTTCTTT.

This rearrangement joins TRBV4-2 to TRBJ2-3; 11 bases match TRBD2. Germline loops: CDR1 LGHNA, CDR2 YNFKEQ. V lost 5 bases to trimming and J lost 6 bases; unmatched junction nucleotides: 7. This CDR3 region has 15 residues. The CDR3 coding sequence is TGTGCCAGCAGCGAAACTAGCGGGAGAGGTGATACGCAGTATTTT. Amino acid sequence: CASSETSGRGDTQYF.

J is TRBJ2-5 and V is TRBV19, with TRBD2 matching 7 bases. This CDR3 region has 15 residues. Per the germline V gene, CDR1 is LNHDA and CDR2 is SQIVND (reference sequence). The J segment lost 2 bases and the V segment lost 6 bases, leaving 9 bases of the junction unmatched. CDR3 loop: CASRPGTNRQETQYF. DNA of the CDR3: TGTGCCAGTAGGCCCGGGACTAATAGGCAAGAGACCCAGTACTTC.

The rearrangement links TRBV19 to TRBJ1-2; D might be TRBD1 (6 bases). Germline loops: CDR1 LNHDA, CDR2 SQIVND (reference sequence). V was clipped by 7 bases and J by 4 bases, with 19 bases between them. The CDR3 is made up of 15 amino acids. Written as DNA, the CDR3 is TGTGCCAGTATTGTGGCGGGGGGCGACCGCTATGGCTACACCTTC. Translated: CASIVAGGDRYGYTF.

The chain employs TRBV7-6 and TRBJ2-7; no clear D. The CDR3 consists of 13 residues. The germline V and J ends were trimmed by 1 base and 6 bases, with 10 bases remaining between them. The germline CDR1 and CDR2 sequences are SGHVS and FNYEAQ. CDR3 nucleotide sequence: TGTGCCAGCAGCTTAGAGTTAATGAGCGAGCAGTACTTC. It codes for CASSLELMSEQYF.

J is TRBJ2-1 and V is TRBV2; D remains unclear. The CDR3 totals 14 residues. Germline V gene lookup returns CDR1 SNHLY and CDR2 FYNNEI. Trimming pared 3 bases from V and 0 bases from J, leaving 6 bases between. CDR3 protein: CASSDSSSYNEQFF. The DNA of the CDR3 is TGTGCCAGCAGTGATTCGAGCTCCTACAATGAGCAGTTCTTC.

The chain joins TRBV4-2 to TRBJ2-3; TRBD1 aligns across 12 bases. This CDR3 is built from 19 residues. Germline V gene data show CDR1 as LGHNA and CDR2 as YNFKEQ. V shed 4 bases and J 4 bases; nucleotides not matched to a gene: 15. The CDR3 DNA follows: TGTGCCAGCAGCCGTACCCCCGGGACAGGGGGCGGAGCAGCAGATACGCAGTATTTT. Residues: CASSRTPGTGGGAADTQYF.